This TCR beta chain was retrieved from a study of blood T cell repertoires in COVID-19. Germline trimming cut 0 bases from V and 1 base from J; bases unmatched to any gene: 0. Germline loops: CDR1 SGHRS, CDR2 YFSETQ. The CDR3 totals 14 residues. TCRdb keeps only in-frame clones here, not all; method: immunoSEQ multiplex PCR. The sample contains around 140,000 clones, about 89% of which appear only once. The clonotype was recovered from a man aged 50-59 years with active or convalescent COVID-19. The chain combines TRBV5-1 with TRBJ1-1, with 7 bases matching TRBD1. The sequenced sample was peripheral blood. In DNA form, the CDR3 reads TGCGCCAGCAGCTTGGACAGGGGGAACACTGAAGCTTTCTTT. Its protein product is CASSLDRGNTEAFF.